This is a list of T cell receptor beta chains from one sample in a study of blood T cell repertoires in COVID-19. The method was immunoSEQ multiplex PCR; TCRdb's version includes in-frame clones alone and lacks a portion of them. The data contain 85,000 to 110,000 clones, roughly 87% of them seen just once; the ten biggest clones take up 6% to 6.5%. Sequenced sample: peripheral blood. These receptors were taken from a human donor in a cohort sampled during active COVID-19. Each CDR3 is given with its conserved first and last residue. D genes are given only for firm matches. A clone size is listed for some rows: how often the clone was seen (once, few, many), or a class if it is expanded.

abundance,v_gene,j_gene,d_gene,CDR3nt,CDR3aa
.,TRBV7-9,TRBJ1-1,TRBD1,TGTGCCAGCAGCACCTGGACAGGAGAGAACACTGAAGCTTTCTTT,CASSTWTGENTEAFF
.,TRBV5-6,TRBJ2-7,.,TGTGCCAGCAGCACCACTACTAGCTACGAGCAGTACTTC,CASSTTTSYEQYF
.,TRBV15,TRBJ2-5,.,TGTGCCACCAGCAGAGTCAGGCAAGAGACCCAGTACTTC,CATSRVRQETQYF
.,TRBV9,TRBJ2-7,TRBD2,TGTGCCAGCGGCCTAGAGGGAGGGCCTTGGGGCGAGCAGTACTTC,CASGLEGGPWGEQYF
.,TRBV9,TRBJ2-7,TRBD1,TGTGCCAGCAGCGCGTGGGGACAGGGGCGAGTCGAGCAGTACTTC,CASSAWGQGRVEQYF
once,TRBV6-2/TRBV6-3,TRBJ2-7,TRBD1,TGTGCCAGCAGTTCGACAGGGAGCTCCTACGAGCAGTACTTC,CASSSTGSSYEQYF
few,TRBV7-6,TRBJ1-1,TRBD1,TGTGCCAGCAGCTTAGGACAGGGGGCCACTGAAGCTTTCTTT,CASSLGQGATEAFF
.,TRBV7-9,TRBJ2-7,TRBD2,TGTGCCAGCAGCTTAGCTGTGAGGACTAGCGGGAGTCTGGAGCAGTACTTC,CASSLAVRTSGSLEQYF
.,TRBV11-2,TRBJ2-6,.,TGTGCCAGCAGCTTAGGTGGCTTCATACGGGCTGGGGCCAACGTCCTGACTTTC,CASSLGGFIRAGANVLTF
few,TRBV3-1/TRBV3-2,TRBJ2-4,TRBD1,TGTGCCAGCAGCCAGGCCGGGACAGGGACCACCAAAAACATTCAGTACTTC,CASSQAGTGTTKNIQYF
.,TRBV7-2,TRBJ2-7,TRBD2,TGTGCCAGCAGCCCCACTAGCGGGGCCTACGAGCAGTACTTC,CASSPTSGAYEQYF
.,TRBV9,TRBJ2-7,TRBD1,TGTGCCAGCAGCGGTGGGGGGACAGGCCCCTACGAGCAGTACTTC,CASSGGGTGPYEQYF
once,TRBV11-3,TRBJ2-1,TRBD2,TGTGCCAGCAGCTTAGTGGCGGGGGGCTACAATGAGCAGTTCTTC,CASSLVAGGYNEQFF
.,TRBV28,TRBJ2-7,.,TGTGCCAGCATGATTGCGGGTGCGACCTACGAGCAGTACTTC,CASMIAGATYEQYF
medium-sized,TRBV4-2,TRBJ2-7,TRBD1,TGTGCCAGCAGCCAAGGGACAGGGGCTTCCTACGAGCAGTACTTC,CASSQGTGASYEQYF
.,TRBV1,TRBJ2-4,.,TGCACCAGGCCCGGGCGGACAGGTAAAAACATTCAGTACTTC,CTRPGRTGKNIQYF
.,TRBV28,TRBJ2-3,TRBD1,TGTGCCAGCAGTTTGGTTGGACAGGGGGTAGTAGATACGCAGTATTTT,CASSLVGQGVVDTQYF
.,TRBV5-1,TRBJ2-3,.,TGCGCCAGCAGCTTCTCGGGAATAATTAGCACAGATACGCAGTATTTT,CASSFSGIISTDTQYF
.,TRBV3-1/TRBV3-2,TRBJ2-2,.,TGTGCCACTGGGACTACCGGGGAGCTGTTTTTT,CATGTTGELFF
.,TRBV10-1,TRBJ2-7,.,TGCGCCAGCAGTGAAAGGGTTAGCGCCGAGCAGTACTTC,CASSERVSAEQYF
.,TRBV13,TRBJ2-7,TRBD1,TGTGCCAGCACTCCTACTTGGACAGGGCGGGGTACCTACGAGCAGTACTTC,CASTPTWTGRGTYEQYF
.,TRBV11-2,TRBJ1-4,.,TGTGCCAGCAGCTTAGATAGCCCTAGGGGCCGTAATGAAAAACTGTTTTTT,CASSLDSPRGRNEKLFF
once,TRBV12-3/TRBV12-4,TRBJ2-1,.,TGTGCCAGCACCCGGACCGGAGGTGAGCAGTTCTTC,CASTRTGGEQFF
.,TRBV11-3,TRBJ2-2,TRBD2,TGTGCCAGCAGCTTGCGGCTAGCGGGAGATTCGGCCGGGGAGCTGTTTTTT,CASSLRLAGDSAGELFF
.,TRBV19,TRBJ1-2,TRBD1,TGTGCCAGTAGTATGGCAGGGGGCTATGGCTACACCTTC,CASSMAGGYGYTF
.,TRBV28,TRBJ2-3,TRBD2,TGTGCCAGCAGTTTCACTAGCGGGGGTGATACGCAGTATTTT,CASSFTSGGDTQYF
.,TRBV27,TRBJ1-1,.,TGTGCCAGCAGTTTAATGCCAGGGGTCACTGAAGCTTTCTTT,CASSLMPGVTEAFF
.,TRBV10-1,TRBJ1-1,.,TGCGCCAGCAGTGAGCAACAGGGTACTGAAGCTTTCTTT,CASSEQQGTEAFF
.,TRBV24-1,TRBJ1-2,.,TGTGCCACCAGTGATGATGACAGCTATGGCTACACCTTC,CATSDDDSYGYTF
.,TRBV5-1,TRBJ2-7,.,TGCGCCAGCAGCTTGGCCGAGGGCGGATCCTACGAGCAGTACTTC,CASSLAEGGSYEQYF
.,TRBV7-2,TRBJ1-1,.,TGTGCCAGCAGCCCGTCCCCGAACACTGAAGCTTTCTTT,CASSPSPNTEAFF
.,TRBV27,TRBJ1-1,.,TGTGCCAGCAGTTTAAATGACATCTGGATGAACACTGAAGCTTTCTTT,CASSLNDIWMNTEAFF
once,TRBV5-1,TRBJ2-3,TRBD1,TGCGCCAGCAGCTTACAGGGGGAAACCGACACAGATACGCAGTATTTT,CASSLQGETDTDTQYF
once,TRBV19,TRBJ2-5,.,TGTGCCAGTAGTATAGAGGGGAGCGGGGAGACCCAGTACTTC,CASSIEGSGETQYF
many,TRBV19,TRBJ2-2,TRBD2,TGTGCCAGTAGTGCGCTAGCGGGGGAACGTACCCCGAGCACCGGGGAGCTGTTTTTT,CASSALAGERTPSTGELFF
.,TRBV6-2/TRBV6-3,TRBJ2-7,TRBD2,TGTGCCAGCAGCCCTCGGGGTGGTGGCGGGAGTGTCTCCTACGAGCAGTACTTC,CASSPRGGGGSVSYEQYF
few,TRBV18,TRBJ2-7,TRBD1,TGTGCCAGCTCACCCCCGGACCGGACAGGAGGTCCCTACGAGCAGTACTTC,CASSPPDRTGGPYEQYF
.,TRBV28,TRBJ1-4,TRBD1,TGTGCCAGCAGTCCCGGGACAGGGGGCGTGTCGACTAATGAAAAACTGTTTTTT,CASSPGTGGVSTNEKLFF
.,TRBV7-3,TRBJ2-1,.,TGTGCCAGCAGCGAATCAAGCAGGGACTACAATGAGCAGTTCTTC,CASSESSRDYNEQFF
.,TRBV27,TRBJ2-3,TRBD2,TGTGCCAGCAGCCAGGGACTAGCGGGCACAGATACGCAGTATTTT,CASSQGLAGTDTQYF
.,TRBV24-1,TRBJ1-2,.,TGTGCCACCAGCGGGACACCTTTCTATGGCTACACCTTC,CATSGTPFYGYTF